These 10 T cell receptor beta chains came from one sample sequenced in a study of somatic mutations in cytotoxic T cells in rheumatoid arthritis. The assay was immunoSEQ multiplex PCR, and TCRdb's table has in-frame clones only and misses some. This sample carries 16,000 or so clones, 65% to 80% of them seen once, and the ten largest clones take approximately 4.6%. The specimen was CD8+ T cells sorted from blood. Every receptor here comes from an adult with rheumatoid arthritis.

The chain joins TRBV19 to TRBJ1-5; TRBD1 might be the D (5 bases). V lost 3 bases, J lost 7 bases, and 16 bases lay in between. CDR1 and CDR2 (germline): LNHDA, SQIVND (reference sequence). The CDR3 spans 15 residues. The CDR3 sequence: CASSIRTGVEQPQHF. Written as DNA, the CDR3 is TGTGCCAGTAGTATCCGGACGGGGGTAGAGCAGCCCCAGCATTTT.

The chain has TRBV4-1 and TRBJ2-2; D remains ambiguous. Trimming shortened V by 3 bases and J by 5 bases, and 13 bases separated the two germline ends. The CDR3 has 15 residues. CDR1 and CDR2 from the germline V gene are MGHRA and YSYEKL. The CDR3 bases are TGCGCCAGCAGCCAGAAAGCGCTAAATACCGGGGAGCTGTTTTTT. This codes for CASSQKALNTGELFF.

This chain links TRBV5-1 with TRBJ2-7, with D perhaps matching TRBD1 or TRBD2 (5 bases each). Trimming cost V 2 bases and J 7 bases, with 19 bases left between them. CDR3 length: 15 amino acids. Germline-derived CDR1 and CDR2 are SGHRS and YFSETQ. CDR3 sequence (DNA): TGCGCCAGCAGCTTAACCAGGGACGCCTGGGGGGAGCAGTACTTC. Residues: CASSLTRDAWGEQYF.

The chain carries TRBV9 and TRBJ2-1, with D unclear. CDR1 is SGDLS and CDR2 is YYNGEE in the germline V gene. The V end lost 1 base, the J end lost 6 bases, and 5 bases lay between the germline ends. The CDR3 is 12 residues long. This CDR3 is CASSVQINEQFF. CDR3 nucleotide sequence: TGTGCCAGCAGCGTACAGATCAATGAGCAGTTCTTC.

This chain joins TRBV7-6 and TRBJ2-1; D gene uncertain. Germline-derived CDR1 and CDR2 are SGHVS and FNYEAQ. CDR3 length: 11 amino acids. The V end was cut by 0 bases, the J end by 7 bases, with 1 base between. In DNA, the CDR3 is TGTGCCAGCAGCTTAGCTAATGAGCAGTTCTTC. Translation: CASSLANEQFF.

The rearrangement links TRBV7-2 to TRBJ1-5, with unresolved D. The CDR3 is 15 residues long. Germline loops: CDR1 SGHTA, CDR2 FQGNSA. With 3 bases removed from V and 7 bases from J, the gap between germline ends came to 16 bases. CDR3 sequence (DNA): TGTGCCAGCAGCTTGAACGATTGGGTTGGCCAGCCCCAGCATTTT. It encodes CASSLNDWVGQPQHF.

V and J are TRBV11-2 and TRBJ2-1; TRBD2 might be the D (7 bases). V lost 2 bases and J 8 bases, leaving 16 bases between the germline ends. Germline-derived CDR1 and CDR2 are SGHAT and FQNNGV. The length of the CDR3 is 15 residues. The CDR3 here is CASSLWGGTRYEQFF. The CDR3 DNA sequence: TGTGCCAGCAGCTTATGGGGGGGCACGAGGTATGAGCAGTTCTTC.

The genes are TRBV29-1 and TRBJ2-5; tentatively, D is TRBD1 (5 bases). TRBJ2-7 explains the end of the DNA better; the J call may be wrong. CDR1 and CDR2 from the germline V gene are SQVTM and ANQGSEA. The CDR3 is made up of 12 amino acids. The CDR3: CSVGQQGYEQYF. The CDR3 region has the DNA TGCAGCGTTGGTCAGCAGGGCTACGAGCAGTACTTC.

The sample holds one count of this clone. V usage is TRBV2 and J usage is TRBJ2-5; the match to TRBD2 covers 7 bases. The closer fit of TRBJ2-7 to the DNA end suggests the J call may be wrong. Germline V gene sequence: CDR1 SNHLY, CDR2 FYNNEI. The CDR3 extends over 13 amino acids. CDR3 residues: CAMGGGGSYEQYF. The CDR3 nucleotides are TGTGCCATGGGCGGGGGAGGCTCCTACGAGCAGTACTTC.

The chain combines TRBV5-1 with TRBJ2-1, with D possibly being TRBD2 (7 bases). The CDR3 runs 14 residues. V shed 5 bases and J shed 7 bases, with 16 bases lying between them. From germline, CDR1 is SGHRS and CDR2 YFSETQ. CDR3 DNA sequence: TGCGCCAGCAGAGAAGGCGGGGGCCCAAATGAGCAGTTCTTC. The encoded protein is CASREGGGPNEQFF.